These T cell receptor beta chains were read from a single sample in a study of CD8 T cells in ankylosing spondylitis. TCRdb redid the calling of the 5' RACE reads with MiXCR, one entry per CDR3 protein. Here the sample spans 500,000 to 650,000 distinct CDR3 sequences, about 5% being singletons. The source material was blood, either unsorted or a sorted T cell fraction (not recorded which). The receptors derive from a male donor with ankylosing spondylitis. CDR3s include the opening cysteine and the closing phenylalanine or tryptophan. The D gene is left open where the match is weak. Clone size is given as once, few or many counts, or a class when the clone is expanded.

j_gene: TRBJ1-1; v_gene: TRBV7-9; abundance: few; d_gene: NA; CDR3nt: TGTGCCAGCAGCCGAGACAGAGTCACTGAAGCTTTCTTT; CDR3aa: CASSRDRVTEAFF
j_gene: TRBJ2-7; v_gene: TRBV5-1; abundance: few; d_gene: TRBD2; CDR3nt: TGCGCCAGCAGCACGGGACTAGCGGGGGCGATCCCTTTCGAGCAGTACTTC; CDR3aa: CASSTGLAGAIPFEQYF
j_gene: TRBJ2-7; v_gene: TRBV9; abundance: many; d_gene: NA; CDR3nt: TGTGCCAGCAGCCCCCTCACGGGACCTGGAGACTACGAGCAGTACTTC; CDR3aa: CASSPLTGPGDYEQYF
j_gene: TRBJ2-2; v_gene: TRBV6-1; abundance: many; d_gene: NA; CDR3nt: TGTGCCAGCAGAGCGACAGAGGGCGGTCTCGGGGAGCTGTTTTTT; CDR3aa: CASRATEGGLGELFF
j_gene: TRBJ2-1; v_gene: TRBV2; abundance: many; d_gene: NA; CDR3nt: TGTGCCAGCAGTGAGTCCCTGGGGGTGATCTACAATGAGCAGTTCTTC; CDR3aa: CASSESLGVIYNEQFF
j_gene: TRBJ2-1; v_gene: TRBV5-6; abundance: few; d_gene: NA; CDR3nt: TGTGCCAGCAGCTTGTTGAGGGAGCGGTTCTTC; CDR3aa: CASSLLRERFF
j_gene: TRBJ2-1; v_gene: TRBV29-1; abundance: many; d_gene: NA; CDR3nt: TGCAGCGTGCCCCGGACTACTAATGAGCAGTTCTTC; CDR3aa: CSVPRTTNEQFF
j_gene: TRBJ1-2; v_gene: TRBV4-3; abundance: many; d_gene: NA; CDR3nt: TGCGCCAGCAGCCAGTCAGGCACGGGCTATGGCTACACCTTC; CDR3aa: CASSQSGTGYGYTF
j_gene: TRBJ2-5; v_gene: TRBV20-1; abundance: many; d_gene: NA; CDR3nt: TGCAGTGCTAGAGATACTCCTGGGGGCGGACAGACCCAGTACTTC; CDR3aa: CSARDTPGGGQTQYF
j_gene: TRBJ2-1; v_gene: TRBV20-1; abundance: many; d_gene: TRBD2; CDR3nt: TGCAGTGCTAGGGCGACTAGCGGGAGCTTGTCAACAACCTACAATGAGCAGTTCTTC; CDR3aa: CSARATSGSLSTTYNEQFF
j_gene: TRBJ2-1; v_gene: TRBV7-8; abundance: many; d_gene: NA; CDR3nt: TGTGCCAGCAGCCCTTTTCGGGAGCAGTTCTTC; CDR3aa: CASSPFREQFF